The 24 T cell receptor beta chains listed next were all sequenced from one sample in a study of cytomegalovirus exposure and HLA in healthy donors. Sequencing used immunoSEQ multiplex PCR; TCRdb keeps in-frame clones, though not all of them. Of 150,000 or so clones in the sample, just under 90% were seen once. Sequencing was done on a sample of PBMCs. Receptors originate from a woman in her 30s in good health and CMV-seropositive.

V is TRBV18 and J is TRBJ2-6; D perhaps matches TRBD1 (5 bases). There are 17 residues in the CDR3. Trimming removed 5 bases at V and 0 bases at J, with 14 bases between. CDR1 and CDR2 from the germline V gene are KGHSH and LQKENI. The CDR3 is CASSLQGSSSGANVLTF. DNA for the CDR3: TGTGCCAGCTCATTGCAGGGTTCGAGCTCTGGGGCCAACGTCCTGACTTTC.

The chain links TRBV28 to TRBJ2-7; perhaps TRBD1 as D (6 bases). The CDR3 is 14 residues long. V gave up 2 bases and J gave up 4 bases, with 12 bases separating them. The germline CDR1 and CDR2 sequences are MDHEN and SYDVKM. The CDR3 DNA sequence: TGTGCCAGCAGTTTAGTTGGGGGCGTTTACGAGCAGTACTTC. It codes for CASSLVGGVYEQYF.

The J gene is TRBJ2-1, the V gene TRBV5-1; TRBD2 matches 9 bases. The CDR3 loop spans 16 amino acids. J was trimmed by 0 bases and V by 2 bases; bases with no gene match: 3. Germline CDR1 and CDR2: SGHRS and YFSETQ. CDR3 sequence reads: CASSFLAGSSYNEQFF. CDR3 coding DNA: TGCGCCAGCAGCTTCCTAGCGGGGAGCTCCTACAATGAGCAGTTCTTC. Complete variable domain (other parts from reference TRBV5-1 and TRBJ2-1): KAGVTQTPRYLIKTRGQQVTLSCSPISGHRSVSWYQQTPGQGLQFLFEYFSETQRNKGNFPGRFSGRQFSNSRSEMNVSTLELGDSALYLCASSFLAGSSYNEQFFGPGTRLTVL.

The chain joins TRBV13 to TRBJ1-1; D not resolved. Germline CDR1 reads PRHDT; CDR2 reads FYEKMQ (reference sequence). Trimming cost V 5 bases and J 5 bases, with 15 bases left between them. This CDR3 has 14 amino acids. The CDR3 coding sequence is TGTGCCAGCAGCCAAAGCGCGGGGAGAACTGAAGCTTTCTTT. Translation gives CASSQSAGRTEAFF.

The chain joins TRBV10-3 to TRBJ1-6; 7 positions match TRBD1. This CDR3 contains 17 residues. Germline V gives CDR1 ENHRY, CDR2 SYGVKD. J was trimmed by 9 bases and V by 1 base; bases with no gene match: 12. The CDR3 reads CAISEFPWQGGGSPLHF. The CDR3 nucleotides read TGTGCCATCAGTGAGTTTCCTTGGCAGGGGGGCGGTTCACCCCTCCACTTT.

The chain has TRBV28 and TRBJ1-1; 8 bases are shared with TRBD1. With V trimmed by 1 base and J by 4 bases, 2 bases remained unmatched. Per the germline V gene, CDR1 is MDHEN and CDR2 is SYDVKM. This CDR3 has 14 amino acids. In DNA form, the CDR3 reads TGTGCCAGCAGTTTATCAGGGGGCGGCACTGAAGCTTTCTTT. Encoded protein: CASSLSGGGTEAFF. The variable domain in full, completed from reference TRBV28 and TRBJ1-1, reads DVKVTQSSRYLVKRTGEKVFLECVQDMDHENMFWYRQDPGLGLRLIYFSYDVKMKEKGDIPEGYSVSREKKERFSLILESASTNQTSMYLCASSLSGGGTEAFFGQGTRLTVV.

This chain uses TRBV7-3 with TRBJ2-2, with 10 bases matching TRBD1. CDR3 size: 15 residues. V trimming: 5 bases; J trimming: 7 bases; junction bases outside the gene matches: 7. CDR1 SGHTA and CDR2 FQGTGA come from the germline V gene. The DNA of the CDR3 is TGTGCCAGCAGCCGAGACAGGGGGCAGGGCGGGGAGCTGTTTTTT. Translation gives CASSRDRGQGGELFF.

The CDR3 loop is CASSYGLGGGEQYF. DNA of the CDR3: TGTGCCAGCAGTTATGGACTAGGCGGAGGCGAGCAGTACTTC. The chain combines TRBV11-2 with TRBJ2-7; 7 nucleotides match TRBD2. Germline assignment: CDR1 SGHAT and CDR2 FQNNGV. V was pared by 6 bases and J by 6 bases, with 11 bases of the junction left unmatched. The CDR3 totals 14 residues. Based on the CDR3 plus reference TRBV11-2 and TRBJ2-7, the full variable domain is EAGVAQSPRYKIIEKRQSVAFWCNPISGHATLYWYQQILGQGPKLLIQFQNNGVVDDSQLPKDRFSAERLKGVDSTLKIQPAKLEDSAVYLCASSYGLGGGEQYFGPGTRLTVT.

This clone was observed a few times. This sequence joins TRBV6-6 and TRBJ1-5; TRBD1 aligns across 7 bases. The CDR3 has 14 amino acids. With V trimmed by 5 bases and J by 3 bases, 4 bases remained unmatched. CDR1 and CDR2 from the germline V gene are MNHNY and SVGAGI (reference sequence). The CDR3 loop reads CASSAGTANQPQHF. The DNA of the CDR3 is TGTGCCAGCAGTGCCGGGACAGCCAATCAGCCCCAGCATTTT.

This chain uses TRBV5-1 with TRBJ1-1; TRBD1 might be the D (5 bases). The germline gives CDR1 SGHRS, CDR2 YFSETQ. This CDR3 is 14 amino acids long. V dropped 2 bases and J dropped 4 bases, with 12 bases sitting between them. Written as DNA, the CDR3 is TGCGCCAGCAGCTTACGGGGGGTCGGCACTGAAGCTTTCTTT. It codes for CASSLRGVGTEAFF.

The genes are TRBV27 and TRBJ2-2, with 7 bases that match TRBD1. The CDR3 sequence is 14 residues long. With 2 bases clipped from V and 7 bases from J, the junction kept 4 bases outside the gene matches. Germline loops: CDR1 MNHEY, CDR2 SMNVEV (reference sequence). CDR3 sequence: CASSLDRASGELFF. The DNA for the CDR3 is TGTGCCAGCAGTTTAGACAGGGCTAGCGGGGAGCTGTTTTTT.

The chain combines TRBV7-9 with TRBJ2-1; 7 bases fit TRBD1. Looked up from germline, CDR1 is SEHNR and CDR2 is FQNEAQ (reference sequence). Trimming removed 5 bases from V and 6 bases from J; junction bases left unmatched: 10. CDR3 size: 15 residues. CDR3 sequence reads: CASSPRVAGGNEQFF. DNA of the CDR3: TGTGCCAGCAGCCCCCGGGTTGCAGGGGGCAATGAGCAGTTCTTC.

The chain links TRBV19 to TRBJ2-2; D possibly corresponds to TRBD1 (6 bases). V was shortened by 3 bases and J by 4 bases, with 9 bases between the two germline ends. Per the germline V gene, CDR1 is LNHDA and CDR2 is SQIVND (reference sequence). There are 14 residues in the CDR3. In nucleotides, the CDR3 is TGTGCCAGTAGTATGGTACAGGGCACCGGGGAGCTGTTTTTT. Its translation is CASSMVQGTGELFF.

Concerning this clone itself: Other DNA sequences within the sample encode an identical CDR3. V usage is TRBV11-2 and J usage is TRBJ2-7, with 12 bases matching TRBD1. Trimming took 3 bases from V and 2 from J; bases not matched to a gene: 2. Germline lookup yields CDR1 SGHAT and CDR2 FQNNGV. The CDR3 is 15 amino acids. The CDR3 here is CASSLGQGATYEQYF. In nucleotides, the CDR3 is TGTGCCAGCAGCTTGGGACAGGGGGCGACCTACGAGCAGTACTTC.

The chain links TRBV5-1 to TRBJ2-3, with 7 nucleotides matching TRBD2. The CDR3 is made up of 15 amino acids. Trimming cost V 4 bases and J 6 bases; bases outside gene matches: 11. Germline assignment: CDR1 SGHRS and CDR2 YFSETQ. DNA for the CDR3: TGCGCCAGCAGCCACCGGGGGGAGTGGGCGGATACGCAGTATTTT. Its translation is CASSHRGEWADTQYF.

This chain uses TRBV5-6 with TRBJ1-4, with TRBD1 matching 8 bases. Germline CDR1 is SGHDT and CDR2 is YYEEEE. V was pared by 3 bases and J by 4 bases, with 5 bases of the junction left unmatched. The CDR3 has 15 amino acids. CDR3 loop: CASSSLDRGNEKLFF. The DNA for the CDR3 is TGTGCCAGCAGCTCCCTAGACAGGGGTAATGAAAAACTGTTTTTT.

The J gene is TRBJ2-1, the V gene TRBV10-3; 10 nucleotides align to TRBD2. The CDR3 is 16 residues long. Unmatched junction bases numbered 9, after V lost 5 bases and J lost 5 bases. The germline CDR1 and CDR2 sequences are ENHRY and SYGVKD. CDR3 amino acids: CAISQSGRATDNEQFF. In DNA form, the CDR3 reads TGTGCCATCAGTCAGAGCGGGAGGGCGACCGACAATGAGCAGTTCTTC.

The rearrangement joins TRBV6-1 to TRBJ1-2, with TRBD1 matching 7 bases. The germline V gene encodes CDR1 MNHNS and CDR2 SASEGT. This CDR3 is built from 16 residues. After removal of 3 bases from V and 2 bases from J, the junction contained 9 bases not matched to a gene. The DNA of the CDR3 is TGTGCCAGCAGTGATAAGCCGGGACAGAAGAACTATGGCTACACCTTC. This codes for CASSDKPGQKNYGYTF.

The CDR3 coding sequence is TGTGCCAGCAGCCAGACGACAGTCCTCTATGGCTACACCTTC. Translated, it gives CASSQTTVLYGYTF. The gene calls are TRBV28 and TRBJ1-2, with a weak D call TRBD1 (5 bases). CDR1 and CDR2 from the germline V gene are MDHEN and SYDVKM. This CDR3 is built from 14 residues. V was shortened by 6 bases and J by 4 bases, with 15 bases between the two germline ends.

V is TRBV11-3 and J is TRBJ1-5; 7 bases are shared with TRBD1. Germline CDR1 is SGHNT and CDR2 is YENEEA. After removal of 0 bases from V and 3 bases from J, the junction contained 8 bases not matched to a gene. CDR3 length: 17 amino acids. This CDR3 reads CASSLDSPDRDNQPQHF. CDR3 sequence (DNA): TGTGCCAGCAGCTTAGATTCCCCAGACAGGGACAATCAGCCCCAGCATTTT.

The chain is built from TRBV2 and TRBJ2-7, with 10 bases fitting TRBD1. V gave up 7 bases and J gave up 1 base; unmatched junction bases: 7. The CDR3 has 15 residues. Germline values: CDR1 SNHLY, CDR2 FYNNEI. The CDR3 nucleotides are TGTGCCAGCATTAGGGACAGGGGCCCTTCCTACGAGCAGTACTTC. Translated: CASIRDRGPSYEQYF.

The rearrangement uses TRBV7-9 and TRBJ1-2; D uncertain. The CDR3 extends over 12 amino acids. Between the trimmed V and J ends, which lost 1 base and 13 bases, there was a span of 13 bases. Germline V CDR1 and CDR2: SEHNR, FQNEAQ (reference sequence). CDR3 coding DNA: TGTGCCAGCAGCTTAGGAACACTGGGGAGCACCTTC. This translates into CASSLGTLGSTF.

V is TRBV2 and J is TRBJ1-3; D not resolved. The CDR3 sequence is 12 residues long. The germline V gene has CDR1 SNHLY and CDR2 FYNNEI. The V end was cut by 7 bases, the J end by 5 bases, with 9 bases between. DNA for the CDR3: TGTGCCAGCATACAGCAGAGAAACACCATATATTTT. Protein: CASIQQRNTIYF.

The V call is TRBV27, the J call TRBJ2-7; TRBD1 matches at 11 bases. Germline V gives CDR1 MNHEY, CDR2 SMNVEV (reference sequence). The trim removed 4 bases at V and 6 bases at J, leaving 2 bases unmatched. The CDR3 is made up of 13 amino acids. The CDR3 bases are TGTGCCAGCAGTTGGACAGGGGGCGTCGAGCAGTACTTC. Amino acids: CASSWTGGVEQYF.